This T cell receptor (beta chain) was sequenced in a study of HIV-infected children after antiretroviral therapy interruption. Looking at the study overall: Most children had recorded EBV and CMV exposure. Study outcomes and limitations: By the end of treatment interruption, naive CD4+ clonality (Gini) increased.

This clonotype has at least ten counts. Its antigen is not known. The CDR3 runs 14 residues. Germline CDR1 reads SGHAT; CDR2 reads FQNNGV. The ends lost 4 bases at V and 5 bases at J; junction bases unmatched: 5. A 3' RACE protocol on RNA, with unique molecular identifiers, produced the TCR library. From the 3' RACE reads, TCRdb called clonotypes with MiXCR, one entry per CDR3 protein. This sample has about 89,000 distinct CDR3 sequences; about 6.3% occur once, and the top ten carry about 1.1%. As for treatment: PENTA 11 planned treatment interruption arm or continuous ART arm. Samples needed at least 5 million viable cryopreserved PBMCs.

This receptor was identified in a pool of human donors with HIV. Material: CD45RA+ CD4+ T cells from PBMCs, pooled from several time points, obtained from a donor given antiretroviral therapy, either interrupted or continuous. This sample's subset: naive CD4+ CD45RA+ CD45RO- T cells. The J gene is TRBJ2-7, the V gene TRBV11-2; 10 nucleotides align to TRBD1. The CDR3 DNA reads as TGTGCCAGCAGCTCCCAGGACAGGGGGAACGAGCAGTACTTC. This gives the protein CASSSQDRGNEQYF.